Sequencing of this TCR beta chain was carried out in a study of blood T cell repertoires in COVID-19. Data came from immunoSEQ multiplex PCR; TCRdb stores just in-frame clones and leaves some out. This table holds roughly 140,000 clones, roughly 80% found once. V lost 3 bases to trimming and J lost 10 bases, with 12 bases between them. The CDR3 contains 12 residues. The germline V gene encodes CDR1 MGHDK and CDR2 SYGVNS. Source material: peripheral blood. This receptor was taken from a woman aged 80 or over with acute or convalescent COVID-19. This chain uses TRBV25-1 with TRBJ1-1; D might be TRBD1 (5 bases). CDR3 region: CASSDSGELAFF. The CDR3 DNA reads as TGTGCCAGCAGTGATTCGGGGGAGTTAGCTTTCTTT.